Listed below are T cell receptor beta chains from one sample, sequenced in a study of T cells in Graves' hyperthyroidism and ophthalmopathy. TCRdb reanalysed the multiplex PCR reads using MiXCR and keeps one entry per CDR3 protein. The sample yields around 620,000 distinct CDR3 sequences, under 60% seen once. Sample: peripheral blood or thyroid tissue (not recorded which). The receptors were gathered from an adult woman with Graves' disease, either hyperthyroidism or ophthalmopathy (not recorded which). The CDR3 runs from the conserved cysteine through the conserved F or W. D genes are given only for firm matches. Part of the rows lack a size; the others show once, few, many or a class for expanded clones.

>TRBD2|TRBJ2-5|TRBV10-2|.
TGCGCCAGCAGTGAATTTGCGGGGAGGGCGACCCAGTACTTC
CASSEFAGRATQYF
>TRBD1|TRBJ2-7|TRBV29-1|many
TGCAGCGTCGCTCACAGGGGGATATCCTACGAGCAGTACTTC
CSVAHRGISYEQYF
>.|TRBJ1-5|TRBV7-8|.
TGTGCCAGCAGCTTAGCGCTTCATCAGCCCCAGCATTTT
CASSLALHQPQHF
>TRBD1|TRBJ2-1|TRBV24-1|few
TGTGCCACCAGTGATTTCACAGGGGTCCATGAGCAGTTCTTC
CATSDFTGVHEQFF
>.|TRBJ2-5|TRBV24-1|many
TGTGCCACCAGTGATTACGTGGGGGGTGCGGAGACCCAGTACTTC
CATSDYVGGAETQYF
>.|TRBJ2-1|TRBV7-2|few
TGTGCCAGCAGCCCGGGAACTACTCGGAATGAGCAGTTCTTC
CASSPGTTRNEQFF
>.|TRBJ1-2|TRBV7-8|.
TGTGCCAGCAGCGCCTACCGAACAGGCGCTAACTATGGCTACACCTTC
CASSAYRTGANYGYTF
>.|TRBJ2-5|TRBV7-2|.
TGTGCCAGCAGTCTAACAGGGCTTCAGCCCCAGTACTTC
CASSLTGLQPQYF
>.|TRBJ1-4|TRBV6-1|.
TGTGCCAGCAGTGTCGAACTAGCGGCTCCCAATGAAAAACTGTTTTTT
CASSVELAAPNEKLFF
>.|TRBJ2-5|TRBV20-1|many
TGCAGTGAGGAGGACCAAGAGACCCAGTACTTC
CSEEDQETQYF
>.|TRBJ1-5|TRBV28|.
TGTGCCAGCAGGCGTAACTCGGTAGGGTATAGCAATCAGCCCCAGCATTTT
CASRRNSVGYSNQPQHF
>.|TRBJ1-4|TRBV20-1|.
TGCAGTGCAAGACCCACCCGGGGAAAACTGTTTTTT
CSARPTRGKLFF
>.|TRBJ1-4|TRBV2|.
TGTGCCAGCAGTGAAGCCGGAAAACTGTTTTTT
CASSEAGKLFF
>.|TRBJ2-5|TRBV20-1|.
TGCAGTGCTAGTGCCTCGGGAGGCCTGGCAGGGGAGCAAGAGACCCAGTACTTC
CSASASGGLAGEQETQYF
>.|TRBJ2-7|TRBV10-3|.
TGTGCCATCGAGAGGCAGGGGAATTCCTACGAGCAGTACTTC
CAIERQGNSYEQYF
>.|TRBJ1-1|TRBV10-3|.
TGTGCCATCAGCGCCGCCGGGAACACTGAAGCTTTCTTT
CAISAAGNTEAFF
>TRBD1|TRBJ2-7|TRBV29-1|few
TGCAGCGCCGGACAGGGGGCTAGTTACGAGCAGTACTTC
CSAGQGASYEQYF
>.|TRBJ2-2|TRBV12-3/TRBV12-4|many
TGTGCCAGCAGCGCAACGACAGCGAACACCGGGGAGCTGTTTTTT
CASSATTANTGELFF
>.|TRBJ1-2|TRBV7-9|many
TGTGCCAGCAGCTTACGAATGGTCAGGGGTGGTACCCACTATGGCTACACCTTC
CASSLRMVRGGTHYGYTF